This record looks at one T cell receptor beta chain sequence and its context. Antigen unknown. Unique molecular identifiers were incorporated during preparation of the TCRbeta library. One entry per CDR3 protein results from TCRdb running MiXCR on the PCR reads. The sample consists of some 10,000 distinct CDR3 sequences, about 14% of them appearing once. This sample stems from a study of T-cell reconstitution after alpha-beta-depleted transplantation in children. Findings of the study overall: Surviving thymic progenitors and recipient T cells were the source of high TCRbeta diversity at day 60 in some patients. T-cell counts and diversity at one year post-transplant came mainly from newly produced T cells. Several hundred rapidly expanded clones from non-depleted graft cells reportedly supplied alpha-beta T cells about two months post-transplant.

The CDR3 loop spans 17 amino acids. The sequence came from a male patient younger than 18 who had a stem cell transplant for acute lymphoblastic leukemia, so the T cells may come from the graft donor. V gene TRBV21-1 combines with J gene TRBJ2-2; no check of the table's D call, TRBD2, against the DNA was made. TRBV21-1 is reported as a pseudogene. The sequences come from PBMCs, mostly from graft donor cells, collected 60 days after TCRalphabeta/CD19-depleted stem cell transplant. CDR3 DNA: TGTGCCAGCATAACCAAGGGGAGGCTAGCGGGCCCCGGGGAGCTGTTTTTT. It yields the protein CASITKGRLAGPGELFF.